There are many counts of the clone carrying this TCR beta chain. No antigen is known for it. TCRdb recomputed calls from the multiplex PCR reads with MiXCR, one row per CDR3 protein. The sample has 100,000 to 150,000 distinct CDR3 sequences, approximately 20% seen once. The junction had 5 bases not matched to a gene; V was cut back by 6 bases and J by 3 bases. In germline, CDR1 is MDHEN, CDR2 SYDVKM. The CDR3 runs to 14 residues. This specimen belongs to a study of breast tumors, draining lymph nodes, adjacent tissues. Study results and limitations: Tumor TCR diversity was below lymph nodes but above nontumor tissue.

The lymph nodes were axillary draining lymph nodes from breast cancer patients. The TCR originated in a female donor with breast cancer. Some clones in this sample may be carry-over from other donors' samples. Sequenced: axillary lymph node tissue. The V and J genes are TRBV28 and TRBJ2-5; 9 nucleotides align to TRBD1. CDR3 bases: TGTGCCAGCAGAGCGGACAGGGGCGAAGAGACCCAGTACTTC. Its protein is CASRADRGEETQYF.